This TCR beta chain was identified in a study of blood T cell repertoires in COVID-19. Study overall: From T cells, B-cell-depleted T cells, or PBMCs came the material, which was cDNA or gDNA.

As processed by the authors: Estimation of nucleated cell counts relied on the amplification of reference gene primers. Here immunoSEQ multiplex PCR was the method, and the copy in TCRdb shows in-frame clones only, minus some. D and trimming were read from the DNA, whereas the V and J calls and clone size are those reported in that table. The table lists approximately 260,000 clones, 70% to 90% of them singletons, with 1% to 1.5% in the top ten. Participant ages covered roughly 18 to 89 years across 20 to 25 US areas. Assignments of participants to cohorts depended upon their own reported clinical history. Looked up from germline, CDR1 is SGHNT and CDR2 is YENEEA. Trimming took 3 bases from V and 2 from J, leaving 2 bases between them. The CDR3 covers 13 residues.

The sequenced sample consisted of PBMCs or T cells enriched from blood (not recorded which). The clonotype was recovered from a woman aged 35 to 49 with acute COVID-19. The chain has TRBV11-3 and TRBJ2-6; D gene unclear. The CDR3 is CASSFTGANVLTF. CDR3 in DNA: TGTGCCAGCAGCTTCACTGGGGCCAACGTCCTGACTTTC. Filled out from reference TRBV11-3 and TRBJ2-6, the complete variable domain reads EAGVVQSPRYKIIEKKQPVAFWCNPISGHNTLYWYLQNLGQGPELLIRYENEEAVDDSQLPKDRFSAERLKGVDSTLKIQPAELGDSAVYLCASSFTGANVLTFGAGSRLTVL.